These 32 T cell receptor beta chains originate from one sample sequenced in a study of cytomegalovirus exposure and HLA in healthy donors (dated by TCRdb to 2017 to 2019). The library was built by means of the immunoSEQ multiplex PCR assay. A mixture of 60 forward primers for TCR Vbeta segments and 13 reverse primers for TCR Jbeta segments was used in the multiplex PCR. What TCRdb holds here is the immuneACCESS table cut down to in-frame rearrangements. Part of the clones is not present; checked against another copy, under half of the missing clones reflect an unresolved V gene, and the others are unexplained. A total of approximately 130,000 clones appear in this sample, approximately 80% of them only once. Around 1.2% of the sample comes from the top ten. The sample taken for sequencing was PBMCs. The receptors stem from a girl aged 2 to 10 in good health and CMV-seronegative.

The CDR3 loop is CASSLAPGQGRDEQFF. In DNA form, the CDR3 reads TGTGCCAGCAGCTTAGCCCCCGGACAGGGCAGGGATGAGCAGTTCTTC. V gene TRBV7-6 combines with J gene TRBJ2-1, with 8 bases identical to TRBD1. CDR1 SGHVS and CDR2 FNYEAQ come from the germline V gene. This CDR3 has 16 residues. V lost 0 bases and J lost 8; bases outside the gene matches: 9.

Details on this clone: The sample has other DNA sequences that encode this CDR3 too. The gene calls are TRBV18 and TRBJ1-5; 7 nucleotides align to TRBD1. J lost 2 bases, V lost 2 bases, and 0 bases had no gene match. This CDR3 region has 14 residues. The V gene's germline CDR1 is KGHSH and CDR2 LQKENI. The CDR3 DNA sequence: TGTGCCAGCTCACCAGACAGGGGCAATCAGCCCCAGCATTTT. This translates into CASSPDRGNQPQHF.

The V call is TRBV6-1, the J call TRBJ2-3; TRBD1 matches at 7 bases. The CDR3 extends over 14 amino acids. V lost 6 bases and J lost 0; bases outside the gene matches: 3. Germline-derived CDR1 and CDR2 are MNHNS and SASEGT. The CDR3 DNA reads as TGTGCCAGCAGCCTGGGACAGAGCACAGATACGCAGTATTTT. This translates into CASSLGQSTDTQYF.

The V and J genes are TRBV2 and TRBJ2-1, with D possibly TRBD1 on 5 matching bases. V was clipped by 8 bases and J by 8 bases, with 22 bases between them. The CDR3 totals 15 residues. Per the germline V gene, CDR1 is SNHLY and CDR2 is FYNNEI. DNA of the CDR3: TGTGCCAGCCGCCATGGAATGACAGAATCGGATGAGCAGTTCTTC. This gives the protein CASRHGMTESDEQFF.

V usage is TRBV18 and J usage is TRBJ2-3; 7 nucleotides match TRBD2. CDR1 is KGHSH and CDR2 is LQKENI in the germline V gene. V shed 1 base, J shed 3 bases, and the junction held 13 bases outside the gene matches. CDR3 length equals 18 residues. CDR3: CASSPRGGRRELTDTQYF. The CDR3 bases are TGTGCCAGCTCACCACGGGGGGGACGAAGGGAGCTTACAGATACGCAGTATTTT. Based on the CDR3 plus reference TRBV18 and TRBJ2-3, the full variable domain is NAGVMQNPRHLVRRRGQEARLRCSPMKGHSHVYWYRQLPEEGLKFMVYLQKENIIDESGMPKERFSAEFPKEGPSILRIQQVVRGDSAAYFCASSPRGGRRELTDTQYFGPGTRLTVL.

The CDR3 nucleotides read TGTGCCAGCAGCGCGGAGCAATCCGGGGCCAACGTCCTGACTTTC. Its translation: CASSAEQSGANVLTF. The chain recombines TRBV9 with TRBJ2-6; D unresolved. Trimming left V 3 bases short and J 4 bases short, with 11 bases between. CDR3 length: 15 residues. Germline values: CDR1 SGDLS, CDR2 YYNGEE.

The J gene is TRBJ2-5, the V gene TRBV7-2; tentative D call: TRBD2 (5 bases). The V end lost 4 bases, the J end lost 2 bases, and 11 bases lay between the germline ends. The germline V gene has CDR1 SGHTA and CDR2 FQGNSA. CDR3 length equals 14 residues. CDR3 nucleotides: TGTGCCAGCAGCTCAATAGCGTTGCAAGAGACCCAGTACTTC. It yields the protein CASSSIALQETQYF.

The V gene is TRBV7-2, the J gene TRBJ1-1; 12 bases are a match to TRBD1. V shed 4 bases and J 0 bases; nucleotides not matched to a gene: 6. From germline, CDR1 is SGHTA and CDR2 FQGNSA. The CDR3 loop spans 17 amino acids. The CDR3 reads CASSSRDRGRMNTEAFF. The CDR3 coding sequence is TGTGCCAGCAGCTCCAGGGACAGGGGGCGTATGAACACTGAAGCTTTCTTT.

Regarding this clone: Additional DNA sequences in this sample encode the identical CDR3. V usage is TRBV27 and J usage is TRBJ1-1; D call uncertain. Germline-derived CDR1 and CDR2 are MNHEY and SMNVEV (reference sequence). The CDR3 contains 13 residues. Trimming cost V 0 bases and J 1 base, with 3 bases left between them. CDR3 residues: CASSLSRNTEAFF. DNA for the CDR3: TGTGCCAGCAGTTTATCCCGGAACACTGAAGCTTTCTTT.

The V call is TRBV5-6, the J call TRBJ1-2; D is possibly TRBD1 (5 bases). This CDR3 is 15 amino acids long. Germline V lookup: CDR1 SGHDT, CDR2 YYEEEE. V was pared by 2 bases and J by 2 bases, with 13 bases between. CDR3 residues: CASSFIGGRNYGYTF. The CDR3 nucleotides are TGTGCCAGCAGCTTTATCGGGGGAAGAAACTATGGCTACACCTTC.

The chain combines TRBV7-6 with TRBJ2-7; 9 bases match TRBD1. V was pared by 4 bases and J by 1 base, with 2 bases of the junction left unmatched. The CDR3 runs 14 residues. Germline V gene sequence: CDR1 SGHVS, CDR2 FNYEAQ. The CDR3 sequence: CASSSGTGSYEQYF. The DNA of the CDR3 is TGTGCCAGCAGCTCAGGGACAGGGTCCTACGAGCAGTACTTC. Together with reference TRBV7-6 and TRBJ2-7, the CDR3 gives the full variable domain: GAGVSQSPRYKVTKRGQDVALRCDPISGHVSLYWYRQALGQGPEFLTYFNYEAQQDKSGLPNDRFSAERPEGSISTLTIQRTEQRDSAMYRCASSSGTGSYEQYFGPGTRLTVT.

The rearrangement uses TRBV15 and TRBJ2-7, with D perhaps matching TRBD1 (5 bases). V lost 0 bases and J 4 bases, leaving 10 bases between the germline ends. Per germline, CDR1 LNHNV and CDR2 YYDKDF (reference sequence). The CDR3 loop spans 14 amino acids. The DNA for the CDR3 is TGTGCCACCAGCAGAGATAGGGGCCCTTACGAGCAGTACTTC. Translated: CATSRDRGPYEQYF.

The chain links TRBV9 to TRBJ1-1; 8 bases match TRBD1. Germline V gives CDR1 SGDLS, CDR2 YYNGEE. J lost 1 base, V lost 5 bases, and 10 bases had no gene match. The CDR3 has 16 residues. The chain's CDR3 is CASSGQGPYQNTEAFF. The DNA for the CDR3 is TGTGCCAGCAGTGGACAGGGCCCATATCAGAACACTGAAGCTTTCTTT.

This clone was counted a single time. The chain is built from TRBV10-2 and TRBJ2-5; D may be TRBD2 (7 bases). The germline gives CDR1 WSHSY, CDR2 SAAADI. Deletions cut 7 bases from V and 5 bases from J, with 20 bases between. CDR3 length equals 15 residues. The CDR3 region is CASNWEGGARETQYF. Written as DNA, the CDR3 is TGCGCCAGCAACTGGGAGGGGGGGGCGCGGGAGACCCAGTACTTC.

In this sample, this clone turned up once. The chain links TRBV4-1 to TRBJ2-7; 8 bases line up with TRBD2. V gave up 6 bases and J gave up 0 bases; unmatched junction bases: 7. This CDR3 spans 15 amino acids. Looked up from germline, CDR1 is MGHRA and CDR2 is YSYEKL. Here the CDR3 reads CASRQSTSGSYEQYF. The CDR3 DNA is TGCGCCAGCAGACAGAGTACTAGCGGCTCCTACGAGCAGTACTTC.

V usage is TRBV18 and J usage is TRBJ2-7, with unresolved D. CDR1 KGHSH and CDR2 LQKENI come from the germline V gene. The germline V and J ends were trimmed by 3 bases and 3 bases, with 12 bases remaining between them. The CDR3 consists of 14 residues. For the CDR3, the DNA is TGTGCCAGCTCACCCGATTCACTAAGCTACGAGCAGTACTTC. This encodes CASSPDSLSYEQYF.

The chain joins TRBV11-2 to TRBJ2-5; D may be TRBD2 (6 bases). The CDR3 runs 16 residues. Germline V gives CDR1 SGHAT, CDR2 FQNNGV. Between the trimmed V and J ends, which lost 2 bases and 0 bases, there was a span of 13 bases. The CDR3 loop is CASSLYGAGYQETQYF. In nucleotides, the CDR3 is TGTGCCAGCAGCTTATATGGGGCGGGGTACCAAGAGACCCAGTACTTC.

Remarks on this clone: The same CDR3 can be traced to other DNA sequences in this sample. The V gene is TRBV6-1, the J gene TRBJ1-5; D perhaps matches TRBD1 (6 bases). The CDR3 loop spans 15 amino acids. Trimming took 2 bases from V and 2 from J, leaving 10 bases between them. CDR1 and CDR2 from the germline V gene are MNHNS and SASEGT. CDR3 sequence (DNA): TGTGCCAGCAGTGAAATCAGGGGAGGCAATCAGCCCCAGCATTTT. Protein sequence: CASSEIRGGNQPQHF.

The genes are TRBV5-1 and TRBJ1-1; tentatively, D is TRBD1 (6 bases). V was clipped by 0 bases and J by 1 base, with 22 bases between them. CDR3 length equals 19 residues. The germline V gene has CDR1 SGHRS and CDR2 YFSETQ. DNA for the CDR3: TGCGCCAGCAGCTTGGTTCCTGGGCCCGAACAGGGAAGGAACACTGAAGCTTTCTTT. Encoded protein: CASSLVPGPEQGRNTEAFF.

V gene TRBV29-1 combines with J gene TRBJ2-7; D might be TRBD2 (7 bases). V was shortened by 3 bases and J by 3 bases, with 18 bases between the two germline ends. There are 15 residues in the CDR3. CDR1 SQVTM and CDR2 ANQGSEA come from the germline V gene. CDR3 nucleotide sequence: TGCAGCGTTGAGAGTGAGGGGGAGGGCGTCTACGAGCAGTACTTC. This encodes CSVESEGEGVYEQYF.

The J gene is TRBJ2-7, the V gene TRBV28, with D perhaps matching TRBD2 (6 bases). This CDR3 has 13 residues. Germline CDR1 MDHEN, CDR2 SYDVKM. Trimming stripped 6 bases from V and 3 bases from J, with 12 bases between. The CDR3: CASRSPGLYEQYF. Here the CDR3 DNA reads TGTGCCAGCAGATCTCCGGGACTCTACGAGCAGTACTTC.

This clone was seen just once. This sequence joins TRBV13 and TRBJ2-7; 9 positions match TRBD2. This CDR3 has 16 amino acids. The V gene end was trimmed by 3 bases and the J gene end by 2 bases; junction bases not matched to a gene: 8. Germline CDR1 is PRHDT and CDR2 is FYEKMQ (reference sequence). The CDR3 bases are TGTGCCAGCAGCTTCCGAGCTAGCGGGAACCCCTACGAGCAGTACTTC. Translated: CASSFRASGNPYEQYF.

The rearrangement uses TRBV15 and TRBJ2-3; D unresolved. V was trimmed by 0 bases and J by 2 bases, leaving 9 bases between them. CDR3 length: 15 amino acids. Germline lookup yields CDR1 LNHNV and CDR2 YYDKDF (reference sequence). CDR3 in amino acids: CATSREKSSTDTQYF. The DNA for the CDR3 is TGTGCCACCAGCAGAGAGAAGAGTTCCACAGATACGCAGTATTTT.

This chain connects TRBV27 to TRBJ1-2; weak D call: TRBD1 (6 bases). The ends were cut back, 8 bases at V and 1 base at J, with 17 bases in the middle. Germline V lookup: CDR1 MNHEY, CDR2 SMNVEV (reference sequence). The CDR3 totals 15 residues. CDR3 sequence reads: CASGLETGLNYGYTF. The CDR3 DNA is TGTGCCAGCGGGTTGGAGACAGGCCTTAACTATGGCTACACCTTC.

The chain links TRBV13 to TRBJ2-1; tentatively, D is TRBD1 (5 bases). Between the trimmed V and J ends, which lost 5 bases and 2 bases, there was a span of 13 bases. CDR1 is PRHDT and CDR2 is FYEKMQ in the germline V gene (reference sequence). The CDR3 covers 15 residues. The DNA of the CDR3 is TGTGCCAGCAGCCAAACCGACAGACCCTACAATGAGCAGTTCTTC. This gives the protein CASSQTDRPYNEQFF.

The rearrangement joins TRBV4-1 to TRBJ2-7, with TRBD2 identical over 12 bases. This CDR3 comprises 16 residues. The germline CDR1 and CDR2 sequences are MGHRA and YSYEKL. V gave up 0 bases and J gave up 5 bases; unmatched junction bases: 5. The CDR3 here is CASSQETASGRDEQYF. The CDR3 region has the DNA TGCGCCAGCAGCCAAGAGACGGCTAGCGGGAGGGACGAGCAGTACTTC.

The genes are TRBV7-6 and TRBJ2-6; perhaps TRBD2 as D (7 bases). Trimming stripped 2 bases from V and 3 bases from J, with 11 bases between. CDR1 and CDR2 (germline): SGHVS, FNYEAQ. The CDR3 totals 16 residues. The CDR3 reads CASSLRGGVGANVLTF. CDR3 in DNA: TGTGCCAGCAGCTTAAGGGGGGGTGTTGGGGCCAACGTCCTGACTTTC. The full variable domain, completed using reference TRBV7-6 and TRBJ2-6, is GAGVSQSPRYKVTKRGQDVALRCDPISGHVSLYWYRQALGQGPEFLTYFNYEAQQDKSGLPNDRFSAERPEGSISTLTIQRTEQRDSAMYRCASSLRGGVGANVLTFGAGSRLTVL.

To note about this clone: An end of the junction does not agree with germline; a read error may underlie this. The chain joins TRBV7-7 to TRBJ1-4; maybe TRBD1 (6 bases). The CDR3 runs 17 residues. Germline V CDR1 and CDR2: SSHAT, FNYEAQ (reference sequence). The CDR3 is CASSPTTGSAQGEKLFF. As DNA, the CDR3 is TGTGCTAGCAGCCCAACTACAGGGTCAGCCCAAGGTGAAAAACTGTTTTTT.

This clone has a handful of counts. The chain recombines TRBV5-1 with TRBJ1-3; 7 nucleotides line up with TRBD1. Germline V gene data show CDR1 as SGHRS and CDR2 as YFSETQ. V lost 0 bases to trimming and J lost 0 bases; unmatched junction nucleotides: 0. This CDR3 has 15 residues. CDR3 nucleotides: TGCGCCAGCAGCTTGGACAGGGGCTCTGGAAACACCATATATTTT. Its protein product is CASSLDRGSGNTIYF.

CDR3 bases: TGTGCCAGCTCACCACTAGCGGGGACAACTGAAGCTTTCTTT. Translation gives CASSPLAGTTEAFF. The chain uses TRBV18 and TRBJ1-1; D possibly corresponds to TRBD1 (6 bases). Germline-derived CDR1 and CDR2 are KGHSH and LQKENI. The CDR3 consists of 14 residues. The V gene lost 1 base and the J gene lost 5 bases, with 11 bases spanning the gap.

The chain links TRBV6-6 to TRBJ1-1, with TRBD1 matching 8 bases. The V and J ends lost 7 bases and 4 bases, in that order; junction bases with no gene match: 5. CDR1 and CDR2 (germline): MNHNY, SVGAGI (reference sequence). The CDR3 covers 13 residues. CDR3 nucleotides: TGTGCCAGCACCCGGGACAGGAGCACTGAAGCTTTCTTT. Protein sequence: CASTRDRSTEAFF.

This clone occurred once. This sequence joins TRBV29-1 and TRBJ2-2; 10 bases match TRBD2. The germline V gene encodes CDR1 SQVTM and CDR2 ANQGSEA. CDR3 length: 15 amino acids. Trimming removed 7 bases from V and 4 bases from J; junction bases left unmatched: 9. The CDR3 reads CSATERLAGTGELFF. The CDR3 nucleotides read TGCAGCGCCACCGAGAGACTAGCGGGCACCGGGGAGCTGTTTTTT.